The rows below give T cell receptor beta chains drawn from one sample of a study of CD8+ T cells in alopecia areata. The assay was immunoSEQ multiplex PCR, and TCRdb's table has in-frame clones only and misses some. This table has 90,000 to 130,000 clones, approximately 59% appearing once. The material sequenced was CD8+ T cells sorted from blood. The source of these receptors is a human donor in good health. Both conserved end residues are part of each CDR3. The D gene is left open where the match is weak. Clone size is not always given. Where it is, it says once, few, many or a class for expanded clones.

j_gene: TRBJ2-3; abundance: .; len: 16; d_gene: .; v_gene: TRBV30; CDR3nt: TGTGCCTGGAGTCGAGGGGGGGGGCCCGCCACAGATACGCAGTATTTT; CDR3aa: CAWSRGGGPATDTQYF
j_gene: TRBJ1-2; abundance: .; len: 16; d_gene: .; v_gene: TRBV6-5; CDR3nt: TGTGCCAGCAGTTACCGGGCCGGGACTCCCGCCTATGGCTACACCTTC; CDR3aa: CASSYRAGTPAYGYTF
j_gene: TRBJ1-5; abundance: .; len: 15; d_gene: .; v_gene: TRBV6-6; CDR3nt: TGTGCCAGCAGTTACCAGGGGTCGAGCAATCAGCCCCAGCATTTT; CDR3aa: CASSYQGSSNQPQHF
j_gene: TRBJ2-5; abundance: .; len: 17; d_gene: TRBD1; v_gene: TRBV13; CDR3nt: TGTGCCAGCAGCCCCGCCGGGACAGGGGGAGGTCAAGAGACCCAGTACTTC; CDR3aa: CASSPAGTGGGQETQYF
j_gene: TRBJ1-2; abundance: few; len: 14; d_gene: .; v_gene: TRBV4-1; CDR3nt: TGCGCCAGCAGCCAAGCTTGGGGTAACTATGGCTACACCTTC; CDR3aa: CASSQAWGNYGYTF
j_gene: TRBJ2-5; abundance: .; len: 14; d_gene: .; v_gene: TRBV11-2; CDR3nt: TGTGCCAGCAGCCCCTACCAGGGAGGAGAGACCCAGTACTTC; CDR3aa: CASSPYQGGETQYF
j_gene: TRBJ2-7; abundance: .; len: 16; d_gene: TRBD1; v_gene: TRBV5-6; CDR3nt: TGTGCCAGCAGCGCCTACCGGGACAGGGCGTCCTACGAGCAGTACTTC; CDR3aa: CASSAYRDRASYEQYF
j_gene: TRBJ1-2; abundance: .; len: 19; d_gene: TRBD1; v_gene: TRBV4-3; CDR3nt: TGCGCCAGCAGCCAAGGGAATTACGGTAGACAGGGCCCCCTCTATGGCTACACCTTC; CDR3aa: CASSQGNYGRQGPLYGYTF
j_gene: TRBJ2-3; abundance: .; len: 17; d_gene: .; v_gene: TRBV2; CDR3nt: TGTGCCGGGTACAGGGAACACCCTGACCTTAGCACAGATACGCAGTATTTT; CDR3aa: CAGYREHPDLSTDTQYF
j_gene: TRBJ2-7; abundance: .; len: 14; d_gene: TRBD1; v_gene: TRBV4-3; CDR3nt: TGCGCCAGCAGCCTCCGGGACAGGGGCTACGAGCAGTACTTC; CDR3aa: CASSLRDRGYEQYF
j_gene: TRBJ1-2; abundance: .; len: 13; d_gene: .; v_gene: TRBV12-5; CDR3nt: TGTGCTAGTGGTGGGGGCTCGGACTATGGCTACACCTTC; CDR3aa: CASGGGSDYGYTF
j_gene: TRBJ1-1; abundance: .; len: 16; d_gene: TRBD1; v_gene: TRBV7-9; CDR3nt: TGTGCCAGCAGCTTCCCCACAGGGGGCGAAGAGATGAGGGCTTTCTTT; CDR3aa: CASSFPTGGEEMRAFF
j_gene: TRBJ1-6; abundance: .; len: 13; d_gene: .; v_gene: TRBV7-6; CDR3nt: TGTGCCAGCAGCTTATTGGGTAATTCACCCCTCCACTTT; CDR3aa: CASSLLGNSPLHF
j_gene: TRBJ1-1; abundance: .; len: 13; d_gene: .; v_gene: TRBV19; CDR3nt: TGTGCCAGTAGTATCTCTGTGAACACTGAAGCTTTCTTT; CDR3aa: CASSISVNTEAFF
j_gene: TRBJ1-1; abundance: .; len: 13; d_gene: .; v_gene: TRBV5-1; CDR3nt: TGCGCCAGCAGCTTCCATCAGGGACTTGAAGCTTTCTTT; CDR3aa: CASSFHQGLEAFF
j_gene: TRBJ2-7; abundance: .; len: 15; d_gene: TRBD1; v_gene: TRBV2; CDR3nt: TGTGCCAGCAGCGACCCCCCCCGGACAGGGAACGAGCAGTACTTC; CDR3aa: CASSDPPRTGNEQYF
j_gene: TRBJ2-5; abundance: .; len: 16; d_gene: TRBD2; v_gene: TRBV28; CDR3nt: TGTGCCAGCAGTCATCCACTAGCGGGGTACCAAGAGACCCAGTACTTC; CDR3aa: CASSHPLAGYQETQYF
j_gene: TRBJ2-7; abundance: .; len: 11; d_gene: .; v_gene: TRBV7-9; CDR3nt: TGTGCCAGCGGACCACTACACGAGCAGTACTTC; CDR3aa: CASGPLHEQYF
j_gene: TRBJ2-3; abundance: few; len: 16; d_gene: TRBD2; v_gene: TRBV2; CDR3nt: TGTGCCAGCAGTGATGGGCTAGCGGGGGCCTCAGATACGCAGTATTTT; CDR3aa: CASSDGLAGASDTQYF
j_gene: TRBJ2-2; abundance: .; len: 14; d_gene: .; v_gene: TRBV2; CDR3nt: TGTGCCAGCACGCCGACATCCTATGCCGGGGAGCTGTTTTTT; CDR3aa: CASTPTSYAGELFF
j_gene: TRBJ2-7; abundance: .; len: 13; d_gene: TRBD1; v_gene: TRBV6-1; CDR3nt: TGTGCCAGCAGTGCGGGACAGCAGTACGAGCAGTACTTC; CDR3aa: CASSAGQQYEQYF
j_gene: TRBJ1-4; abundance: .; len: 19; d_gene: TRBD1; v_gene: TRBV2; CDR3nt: TGTGCCAGCAGCCCCGGGACAGGGTTTTTTGCGGCAACTAATGAAAAACTGTTTTTT; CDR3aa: CASSPGTGFFAATNEKLFF
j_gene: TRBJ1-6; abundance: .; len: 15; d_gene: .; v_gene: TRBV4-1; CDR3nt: TGCGCCAGCAGTGCGGAGAGCTCCTATAATTCACCCCTCCACTTT; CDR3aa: CASSAESSYNSPLHF
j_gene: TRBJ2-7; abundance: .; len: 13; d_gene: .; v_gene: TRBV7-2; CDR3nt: TGTGCCAGCAGCCCGCAAAACTCCTACGAGCAGTACTTC; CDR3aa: CASSPQNSYEQYF
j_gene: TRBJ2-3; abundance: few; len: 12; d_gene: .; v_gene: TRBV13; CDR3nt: TGTGCCAGCAGCCCGCAGGCAGATACGCAGTATTTT; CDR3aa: CASSPQADTQYF
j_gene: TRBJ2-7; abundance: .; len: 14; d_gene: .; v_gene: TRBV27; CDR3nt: TGTGCCAGCAGTTTGGTATCGTCCTCCTACGAGCAGTACTTC; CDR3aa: CASSLVSSSYEQYF
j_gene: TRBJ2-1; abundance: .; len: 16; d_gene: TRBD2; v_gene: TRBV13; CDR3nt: TGTGCCAGCAGCTCCCGGCGGGGGGGGCTTTCTGGCGAGCAGTTCTTC; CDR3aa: CASSSRRGGLSGEQFF
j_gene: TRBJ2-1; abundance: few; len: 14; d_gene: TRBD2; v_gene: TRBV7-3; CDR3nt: TGTGCCAGCAGCTGGAGCGGGGGGGCGGATGAGCAGTTCTTC; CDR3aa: CASSWSGGADEQFF
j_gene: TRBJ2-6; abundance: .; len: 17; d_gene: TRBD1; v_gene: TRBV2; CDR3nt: TGTGCCAGCAGAGCCGGGACAGGGTATACTGGGGCCAACGTCCTGACTTTC; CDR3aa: CASRAGTGYTGANVLTF
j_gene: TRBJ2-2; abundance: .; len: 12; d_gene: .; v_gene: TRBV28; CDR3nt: TGTGCCAGCAGTTGGGGGCCCGGGGAGCTGTTTTTT; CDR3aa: CASSWGPGELFF
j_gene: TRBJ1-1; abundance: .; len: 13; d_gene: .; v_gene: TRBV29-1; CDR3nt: TGCAACACTAAAACCGGCCCGAACACTGAAGCTTTCTTT; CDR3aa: CNTKTGPNTEAFF
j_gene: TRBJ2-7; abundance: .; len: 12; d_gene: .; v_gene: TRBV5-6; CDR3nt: TGTGCCAGCAGCTTAGGGGCAACCGAGCAGTACTTC; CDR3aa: CASSLGATEQYF
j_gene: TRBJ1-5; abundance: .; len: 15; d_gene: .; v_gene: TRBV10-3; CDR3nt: TGTGCCATCAGTGTGCGGAGAGGGCCCGGTCAGCCCCAGCATTTT; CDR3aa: CAISVRRGPGQPQHF
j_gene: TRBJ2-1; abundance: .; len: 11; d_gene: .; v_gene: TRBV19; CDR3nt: TGTGCCAGTAGGGGGCGGAATGAGCAGTTCTTC; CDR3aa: CASRGRNEQFF
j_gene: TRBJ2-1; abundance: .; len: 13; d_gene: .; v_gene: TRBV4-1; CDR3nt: TGCGCCAGCAGCCAAGGGAGTTACAATGAGCAGTTCTTC; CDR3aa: CASSQGSYNEQFF
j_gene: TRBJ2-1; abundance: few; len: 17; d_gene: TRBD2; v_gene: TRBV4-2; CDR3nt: TGTGCCAGCAGCCAAGATTCGAGACTAGCAACAAACGATGAGCAGTTCTTC; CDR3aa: CASSQDSRLATNDEQFF
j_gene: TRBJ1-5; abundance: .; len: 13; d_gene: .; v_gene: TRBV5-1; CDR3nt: TGCGCCAGCAGCTTGGTGGGAGGGGAGCCCCAGCATTTT; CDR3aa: CASSLVGGEPQHF
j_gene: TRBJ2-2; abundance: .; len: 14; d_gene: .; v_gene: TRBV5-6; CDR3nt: TGTGCCAGCAGCTGGGGGGAGAACACCGGGGAGCTGTTTTTT; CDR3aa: CASSWGENTGELFF
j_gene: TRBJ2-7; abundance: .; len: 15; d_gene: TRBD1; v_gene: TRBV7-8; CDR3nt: TGTGCCAGCAGCCCCCGACAGGGACCCCTTTACGAGCAGTACTTC; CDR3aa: CASSPRQGPLYEQYF
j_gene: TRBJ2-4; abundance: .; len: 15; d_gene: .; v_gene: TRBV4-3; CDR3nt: TGCGCCAGCAGCCAAGATTCCGGAGCCAAAAACATTCAGTACTTC; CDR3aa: CASSQDSGAKNIQYF